The sequence of this T cell receptor (beta chain) was determined in a study of T cells in Graves' hyperthyroidism and ophthalmopathy. This clonotype was detected many times. Amplified regions were TCR beta CDR3 sequences from RNA transcripts. Carried out on the TCR CDR3, a first-round RT-PCR used the HTBI primer set. TCRdb redid the calling of the multiplex PCR reads with MiXCR, one entry per CDR3 protein. The sample holds about 46,000 distinct CDR3 sequences, around 45% seen once. The CDR3 length is 16 residues. Unmatched junction bases numbered 11, after V lost 4 bases and J lost 3 bases. CDR1 and CDR2 (germline): SGHNT, YYREEE (reference sequence).

The sample was peripheral blood or thyroid tissue (not recorded which). The chain couples TRBV5-4 to TRBJ1-2; the match to TRBD1 covers 8 bases. This TCR was recovered from a woman aged 50 to 60 with Graves' hyperthyroidism. CDR3: CASSLRTGNPHYGYTF. CDR3 bases: TGTGCCAGCAGCCTAAGGACAGGGAACCCGCACTATGGCTACACCTTC.